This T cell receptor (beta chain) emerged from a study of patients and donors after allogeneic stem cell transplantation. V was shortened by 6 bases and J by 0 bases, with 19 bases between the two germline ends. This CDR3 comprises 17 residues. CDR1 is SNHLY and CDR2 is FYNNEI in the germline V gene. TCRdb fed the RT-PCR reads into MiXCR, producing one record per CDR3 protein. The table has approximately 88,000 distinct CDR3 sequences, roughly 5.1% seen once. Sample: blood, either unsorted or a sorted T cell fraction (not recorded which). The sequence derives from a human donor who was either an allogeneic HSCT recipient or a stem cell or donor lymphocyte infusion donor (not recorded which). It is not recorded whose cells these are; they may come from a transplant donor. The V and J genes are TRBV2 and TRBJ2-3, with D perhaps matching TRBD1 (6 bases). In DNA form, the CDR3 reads TGTGCCAGCAGGTGGGCGACAGGCGGTTCCAGCACAGATACGCAGTATTTT. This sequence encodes CASRWATGGSSTDTQYF.